This T cell receptor beta chain came from a study of response to subunit inactivated influenza vaccine. Regarding the study as a whole: The authors proposed limited new T cell recruitment per seasonal influenza vaccination.

A word on this clonotype: Its specificity is unknown.

TCRdb re-called the RT-PCR reads through MiXCR, storing one row per CDR3 protein. The table has hundreds of thousands of distinct CDR3 sequences, 15% to 18% seen once. Germline CDR1 reads MNHEY; CDR2 reads SMNVEV (reference sequence). The CDR3 is 13 amino acids. Trimming left V 1 base short and J 7 bases short, with 10 bases between. The material was PBMCs from blood, obtained 12 days after vaccination. The J gene is TRBJ1-1, the V gene TRBV27; the D is unclear. The sequence derives from a middle-aged man who received an inactivated influenza vaccine. CDR3 residues: CASSLFYGYEAFF. CDR3 sequence (DNA): TGTGCCAGCAGTTTATTCTATGGGTATGAAGCTTTCTTT.